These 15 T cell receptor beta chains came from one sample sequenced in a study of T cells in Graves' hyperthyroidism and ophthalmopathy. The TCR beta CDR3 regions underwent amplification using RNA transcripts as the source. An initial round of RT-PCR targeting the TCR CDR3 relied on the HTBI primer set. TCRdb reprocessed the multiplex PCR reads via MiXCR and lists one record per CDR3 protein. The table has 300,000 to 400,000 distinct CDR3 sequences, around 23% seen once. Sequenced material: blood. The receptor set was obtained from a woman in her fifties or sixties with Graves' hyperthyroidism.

CDR3 coding DNA: TGCGCCAGCAGCCTGGGGGTGGGCGCCCACAATGAGCAGTTCTTC. Amino acids: CASSLGVGAHNEQFF. The gene calls are TRBV4-1 and TRBJ2-1, with D possibly called TRBD1 or TRBD2 (5 bases each). This CDR3 region has 15 residues. CDR1 is MGHRA, CDR2 YSYEKL, per germline. V lost 4 bases and J lost 5, with 15 bases in between.

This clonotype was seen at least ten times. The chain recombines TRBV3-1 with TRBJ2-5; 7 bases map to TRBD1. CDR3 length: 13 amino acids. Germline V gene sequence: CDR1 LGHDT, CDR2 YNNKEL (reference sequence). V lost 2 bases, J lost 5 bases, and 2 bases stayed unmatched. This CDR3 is CASSQTGEETQYF. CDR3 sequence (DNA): TGTGCCAGCAGCCAAACAGGGGAGGAGACCCAGTACTTC.

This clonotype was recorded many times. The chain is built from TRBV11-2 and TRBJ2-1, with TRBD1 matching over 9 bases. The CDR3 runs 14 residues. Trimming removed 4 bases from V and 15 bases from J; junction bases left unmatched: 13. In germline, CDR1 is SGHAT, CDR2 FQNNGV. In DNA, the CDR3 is TGTGCCAGCAGCTCGTTCCGGGACAGGGTTATGCGGTTCTTC. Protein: CASSSFRDRVMRFF. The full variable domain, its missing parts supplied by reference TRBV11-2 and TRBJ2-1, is EAGVAQSPRYKIIEKRQSVAFWCNPISGHATLYWYQQILGQGPKLLIQFQNNGVVDDSQLPKDRFSAERLKGVDSTLKIQPAKLEDSAVYLCASSSFRDRVMRFFGPGTRLTVL.

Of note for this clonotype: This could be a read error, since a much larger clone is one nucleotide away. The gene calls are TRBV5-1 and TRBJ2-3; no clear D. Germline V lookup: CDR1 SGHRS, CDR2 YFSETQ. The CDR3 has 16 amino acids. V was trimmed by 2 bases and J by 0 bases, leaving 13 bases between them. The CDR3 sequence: CASSFGFCGSTDTQYF. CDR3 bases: TGCGCCAGCAGCTTCGGGTTCTGTGGGAGCACAGATACGCAGTATTTT.

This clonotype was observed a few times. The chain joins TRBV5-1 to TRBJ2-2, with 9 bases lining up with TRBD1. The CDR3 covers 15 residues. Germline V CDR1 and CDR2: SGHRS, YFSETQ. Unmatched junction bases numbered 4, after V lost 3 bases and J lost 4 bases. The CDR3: CASSYRTGVTGELFF. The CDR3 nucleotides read TGCGCCAGCAGCTACCGGACAGGGGTCACCGGGGAGCTGTTTTTT. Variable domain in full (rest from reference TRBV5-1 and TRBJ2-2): KAGVTQTPRYLIKTRGQQVTLSCSPISGHRSVSWYQQTPGQGLQFLFEYFSETQRNKGNFPGRFSGRQFSNSRSEMNVSTLELGDSALYLCASSYRTGVTGELFFGEGSRLTVL.

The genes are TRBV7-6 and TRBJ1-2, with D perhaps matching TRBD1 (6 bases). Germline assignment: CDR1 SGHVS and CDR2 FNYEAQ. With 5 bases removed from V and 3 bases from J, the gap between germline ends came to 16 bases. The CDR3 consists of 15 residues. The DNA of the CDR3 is TGTGCCAGCAGCACCTCACAGGGATCAGACTATGGCTACACCTTC. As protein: CASSTSQGSDYGYTF.

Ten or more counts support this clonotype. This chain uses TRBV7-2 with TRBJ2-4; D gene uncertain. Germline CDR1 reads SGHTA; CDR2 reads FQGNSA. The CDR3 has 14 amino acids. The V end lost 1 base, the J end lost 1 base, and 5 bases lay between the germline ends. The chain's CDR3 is CASSLVGAKNIQYF. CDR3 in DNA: TGTGCCAGCAGCTTAGTGGGGGCCAAAAACATTCAGTACTTC.

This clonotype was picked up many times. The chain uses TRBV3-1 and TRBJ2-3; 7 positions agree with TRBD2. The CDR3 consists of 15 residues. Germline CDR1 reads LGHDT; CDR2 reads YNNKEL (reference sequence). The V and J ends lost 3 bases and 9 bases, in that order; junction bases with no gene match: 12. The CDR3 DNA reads TGTGCCAGCAGCCATATTACGGGGGGTTTTAGGACGCAGTATTTT. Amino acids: CASSHITGGFRTQYF.

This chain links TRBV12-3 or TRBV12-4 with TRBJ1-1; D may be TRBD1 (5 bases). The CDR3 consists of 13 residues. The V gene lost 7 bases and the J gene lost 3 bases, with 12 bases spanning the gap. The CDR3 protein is CASTRDRYTEAFF. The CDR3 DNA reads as TGTGCCAGCACCCGAGACAGATACACTGAAGCTTTCTTT.

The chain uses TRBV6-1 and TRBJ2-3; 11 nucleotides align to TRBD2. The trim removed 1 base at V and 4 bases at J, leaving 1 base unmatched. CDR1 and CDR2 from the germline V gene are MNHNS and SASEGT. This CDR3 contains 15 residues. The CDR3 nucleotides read TGTGCCAGCAGTGAAGTAGCGGGAGGGCCAGATACGCAGTATTTT. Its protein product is CASSEVAGGPDTQYF.

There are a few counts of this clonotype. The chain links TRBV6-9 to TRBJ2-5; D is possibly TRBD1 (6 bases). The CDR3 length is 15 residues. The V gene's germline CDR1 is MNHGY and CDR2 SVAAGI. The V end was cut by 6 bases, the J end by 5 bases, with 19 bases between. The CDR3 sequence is CASRHSQGEEETQYF. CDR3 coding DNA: TGTGCCAGCAGACACTCACAGGGAGAGGAGGAGACCCAGTACTTC.

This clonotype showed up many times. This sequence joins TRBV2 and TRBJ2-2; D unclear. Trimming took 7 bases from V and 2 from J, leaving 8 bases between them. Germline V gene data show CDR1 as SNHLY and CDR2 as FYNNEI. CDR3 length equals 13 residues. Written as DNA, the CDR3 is TGTGCCAGCACCTGGAGAAACACCGGGGAGCTGTTTTTT. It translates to CASTWRNTGELFF.

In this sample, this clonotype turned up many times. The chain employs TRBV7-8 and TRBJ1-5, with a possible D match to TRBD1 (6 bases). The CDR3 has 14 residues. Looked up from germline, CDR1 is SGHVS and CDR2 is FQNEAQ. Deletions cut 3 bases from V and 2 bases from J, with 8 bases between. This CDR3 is CASSFPGGNQPQHF. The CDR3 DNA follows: TGTGCCAGCAGCTTTCCAGGGGGCAATCAGCCCCAGCATTTT.

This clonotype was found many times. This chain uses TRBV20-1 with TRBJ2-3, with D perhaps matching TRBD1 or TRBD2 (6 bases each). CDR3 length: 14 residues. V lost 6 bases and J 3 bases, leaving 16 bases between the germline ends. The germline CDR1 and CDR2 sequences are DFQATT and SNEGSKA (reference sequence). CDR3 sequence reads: CSASRGAGTDTQYF. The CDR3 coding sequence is TGCAGTGCCTCTAGGGGGGCAGGGACAGATACGCAGTATTTT.

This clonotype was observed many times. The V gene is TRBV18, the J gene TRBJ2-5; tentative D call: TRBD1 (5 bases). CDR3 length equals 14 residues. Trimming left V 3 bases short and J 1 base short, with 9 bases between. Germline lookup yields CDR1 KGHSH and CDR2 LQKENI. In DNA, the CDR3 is TGTGCCAGCTCACCGGAAGGGGCCCAAGAGACCCAGTACTTC. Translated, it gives CASSPEGAQETQYF.